This T cell receptor (beta chain) was profiled in a study of CD8+CD57+ T cells in acquired aplastic anemia. In the study overall: Sorted CD4+ and CD8+ cell DNA averaged about 3.5 ug.

As for this clonotype: Its cognate antigen is unknown.

Whoever was chosen for sequencing had shown CD8+CD57+ cell expansion by flow cytometry. Among the patients, none had received any therapy at the time of blood sampling. Study-level results: Overlap between patients and controls comprised 25 to 30 CD8+ CDR3 sequences. The CD8+ Simpson's diversity of patients and controls was not significantly different.

The template used for profiling TCR beta VDJ and CDR3 was genomic DNA. Each CDR3 protein is one row after TCRdb ran MiXCR on the reads. Counted here are around 130,000 distinct CDR3 sequences, over 55% occurring once; the ten biggest clones make up 25% to 35%. CDR1 SEHNR and CDR2 FQNEAQ come from the germline V gene (reference sequence). V lost 6 bases and J 1 base, leaving 9 bases between the germline ends. The CDR3 covers 13 residues. This TCR derives from a human donor with aplastic anemia. The chain is built from TRBV7-9 and TRBJ1-1; possible D gene TRBD1, 5 bases. Sequencing was performed on sorted CD4+, CD8+, or CD8+CD57+ T cells (not recorded which) from PBMCs. The DNA of the CDR3 is TGTGCCAGCAGTGACGGGGGGAACACTGAAGCTTTCTTT. Translating it yields CASSDGGNTEAFF.